A single T cell receptor beta chain is shown here with its context. This record belongs to a study of T cells after somatic rescue of genetic block. Repertoires were generated with immunoSEQ multiplex PCR, while TCRdb's copy carries only in-frame clones and drops some. The table records 67,000 or so clones, under 95% of them present only once. The V end lost 3 bases, the J end lost 2 bases, and 7 bases lay between the germline ends. CDR3 length: 14 amino acids. Germline-derived CDR1 and CDR2 are LGHNT and FRNRAP. The receptor was derived from a man between 25 and 39 years old. The rearrangement links TRBV12-5 to TRBJ2-2; D ambiguous. Sequenced sample: peripheral blood mononuclear cells (PBMCs). The CDR3 reads CASGLFPNTGELFF. CDR3 nucleotide sequence: TGTGCTAGTGGTTTATTCCCCAACACCGGGGAGCTGTTTTTT. The full variable domain, rest sourced from reference TRBV12-5 and TRBJ2-2, is DARVTQTPRHKVTEMGQEVTMRCQPILGHNTVFWYRQTMMQGLELLAYFRNRAPLDDSGMPKDRFSAEMPDATLATLKIQPSEPRDSAVYFCASGLFPNTGELFFGEGSRLTVL.